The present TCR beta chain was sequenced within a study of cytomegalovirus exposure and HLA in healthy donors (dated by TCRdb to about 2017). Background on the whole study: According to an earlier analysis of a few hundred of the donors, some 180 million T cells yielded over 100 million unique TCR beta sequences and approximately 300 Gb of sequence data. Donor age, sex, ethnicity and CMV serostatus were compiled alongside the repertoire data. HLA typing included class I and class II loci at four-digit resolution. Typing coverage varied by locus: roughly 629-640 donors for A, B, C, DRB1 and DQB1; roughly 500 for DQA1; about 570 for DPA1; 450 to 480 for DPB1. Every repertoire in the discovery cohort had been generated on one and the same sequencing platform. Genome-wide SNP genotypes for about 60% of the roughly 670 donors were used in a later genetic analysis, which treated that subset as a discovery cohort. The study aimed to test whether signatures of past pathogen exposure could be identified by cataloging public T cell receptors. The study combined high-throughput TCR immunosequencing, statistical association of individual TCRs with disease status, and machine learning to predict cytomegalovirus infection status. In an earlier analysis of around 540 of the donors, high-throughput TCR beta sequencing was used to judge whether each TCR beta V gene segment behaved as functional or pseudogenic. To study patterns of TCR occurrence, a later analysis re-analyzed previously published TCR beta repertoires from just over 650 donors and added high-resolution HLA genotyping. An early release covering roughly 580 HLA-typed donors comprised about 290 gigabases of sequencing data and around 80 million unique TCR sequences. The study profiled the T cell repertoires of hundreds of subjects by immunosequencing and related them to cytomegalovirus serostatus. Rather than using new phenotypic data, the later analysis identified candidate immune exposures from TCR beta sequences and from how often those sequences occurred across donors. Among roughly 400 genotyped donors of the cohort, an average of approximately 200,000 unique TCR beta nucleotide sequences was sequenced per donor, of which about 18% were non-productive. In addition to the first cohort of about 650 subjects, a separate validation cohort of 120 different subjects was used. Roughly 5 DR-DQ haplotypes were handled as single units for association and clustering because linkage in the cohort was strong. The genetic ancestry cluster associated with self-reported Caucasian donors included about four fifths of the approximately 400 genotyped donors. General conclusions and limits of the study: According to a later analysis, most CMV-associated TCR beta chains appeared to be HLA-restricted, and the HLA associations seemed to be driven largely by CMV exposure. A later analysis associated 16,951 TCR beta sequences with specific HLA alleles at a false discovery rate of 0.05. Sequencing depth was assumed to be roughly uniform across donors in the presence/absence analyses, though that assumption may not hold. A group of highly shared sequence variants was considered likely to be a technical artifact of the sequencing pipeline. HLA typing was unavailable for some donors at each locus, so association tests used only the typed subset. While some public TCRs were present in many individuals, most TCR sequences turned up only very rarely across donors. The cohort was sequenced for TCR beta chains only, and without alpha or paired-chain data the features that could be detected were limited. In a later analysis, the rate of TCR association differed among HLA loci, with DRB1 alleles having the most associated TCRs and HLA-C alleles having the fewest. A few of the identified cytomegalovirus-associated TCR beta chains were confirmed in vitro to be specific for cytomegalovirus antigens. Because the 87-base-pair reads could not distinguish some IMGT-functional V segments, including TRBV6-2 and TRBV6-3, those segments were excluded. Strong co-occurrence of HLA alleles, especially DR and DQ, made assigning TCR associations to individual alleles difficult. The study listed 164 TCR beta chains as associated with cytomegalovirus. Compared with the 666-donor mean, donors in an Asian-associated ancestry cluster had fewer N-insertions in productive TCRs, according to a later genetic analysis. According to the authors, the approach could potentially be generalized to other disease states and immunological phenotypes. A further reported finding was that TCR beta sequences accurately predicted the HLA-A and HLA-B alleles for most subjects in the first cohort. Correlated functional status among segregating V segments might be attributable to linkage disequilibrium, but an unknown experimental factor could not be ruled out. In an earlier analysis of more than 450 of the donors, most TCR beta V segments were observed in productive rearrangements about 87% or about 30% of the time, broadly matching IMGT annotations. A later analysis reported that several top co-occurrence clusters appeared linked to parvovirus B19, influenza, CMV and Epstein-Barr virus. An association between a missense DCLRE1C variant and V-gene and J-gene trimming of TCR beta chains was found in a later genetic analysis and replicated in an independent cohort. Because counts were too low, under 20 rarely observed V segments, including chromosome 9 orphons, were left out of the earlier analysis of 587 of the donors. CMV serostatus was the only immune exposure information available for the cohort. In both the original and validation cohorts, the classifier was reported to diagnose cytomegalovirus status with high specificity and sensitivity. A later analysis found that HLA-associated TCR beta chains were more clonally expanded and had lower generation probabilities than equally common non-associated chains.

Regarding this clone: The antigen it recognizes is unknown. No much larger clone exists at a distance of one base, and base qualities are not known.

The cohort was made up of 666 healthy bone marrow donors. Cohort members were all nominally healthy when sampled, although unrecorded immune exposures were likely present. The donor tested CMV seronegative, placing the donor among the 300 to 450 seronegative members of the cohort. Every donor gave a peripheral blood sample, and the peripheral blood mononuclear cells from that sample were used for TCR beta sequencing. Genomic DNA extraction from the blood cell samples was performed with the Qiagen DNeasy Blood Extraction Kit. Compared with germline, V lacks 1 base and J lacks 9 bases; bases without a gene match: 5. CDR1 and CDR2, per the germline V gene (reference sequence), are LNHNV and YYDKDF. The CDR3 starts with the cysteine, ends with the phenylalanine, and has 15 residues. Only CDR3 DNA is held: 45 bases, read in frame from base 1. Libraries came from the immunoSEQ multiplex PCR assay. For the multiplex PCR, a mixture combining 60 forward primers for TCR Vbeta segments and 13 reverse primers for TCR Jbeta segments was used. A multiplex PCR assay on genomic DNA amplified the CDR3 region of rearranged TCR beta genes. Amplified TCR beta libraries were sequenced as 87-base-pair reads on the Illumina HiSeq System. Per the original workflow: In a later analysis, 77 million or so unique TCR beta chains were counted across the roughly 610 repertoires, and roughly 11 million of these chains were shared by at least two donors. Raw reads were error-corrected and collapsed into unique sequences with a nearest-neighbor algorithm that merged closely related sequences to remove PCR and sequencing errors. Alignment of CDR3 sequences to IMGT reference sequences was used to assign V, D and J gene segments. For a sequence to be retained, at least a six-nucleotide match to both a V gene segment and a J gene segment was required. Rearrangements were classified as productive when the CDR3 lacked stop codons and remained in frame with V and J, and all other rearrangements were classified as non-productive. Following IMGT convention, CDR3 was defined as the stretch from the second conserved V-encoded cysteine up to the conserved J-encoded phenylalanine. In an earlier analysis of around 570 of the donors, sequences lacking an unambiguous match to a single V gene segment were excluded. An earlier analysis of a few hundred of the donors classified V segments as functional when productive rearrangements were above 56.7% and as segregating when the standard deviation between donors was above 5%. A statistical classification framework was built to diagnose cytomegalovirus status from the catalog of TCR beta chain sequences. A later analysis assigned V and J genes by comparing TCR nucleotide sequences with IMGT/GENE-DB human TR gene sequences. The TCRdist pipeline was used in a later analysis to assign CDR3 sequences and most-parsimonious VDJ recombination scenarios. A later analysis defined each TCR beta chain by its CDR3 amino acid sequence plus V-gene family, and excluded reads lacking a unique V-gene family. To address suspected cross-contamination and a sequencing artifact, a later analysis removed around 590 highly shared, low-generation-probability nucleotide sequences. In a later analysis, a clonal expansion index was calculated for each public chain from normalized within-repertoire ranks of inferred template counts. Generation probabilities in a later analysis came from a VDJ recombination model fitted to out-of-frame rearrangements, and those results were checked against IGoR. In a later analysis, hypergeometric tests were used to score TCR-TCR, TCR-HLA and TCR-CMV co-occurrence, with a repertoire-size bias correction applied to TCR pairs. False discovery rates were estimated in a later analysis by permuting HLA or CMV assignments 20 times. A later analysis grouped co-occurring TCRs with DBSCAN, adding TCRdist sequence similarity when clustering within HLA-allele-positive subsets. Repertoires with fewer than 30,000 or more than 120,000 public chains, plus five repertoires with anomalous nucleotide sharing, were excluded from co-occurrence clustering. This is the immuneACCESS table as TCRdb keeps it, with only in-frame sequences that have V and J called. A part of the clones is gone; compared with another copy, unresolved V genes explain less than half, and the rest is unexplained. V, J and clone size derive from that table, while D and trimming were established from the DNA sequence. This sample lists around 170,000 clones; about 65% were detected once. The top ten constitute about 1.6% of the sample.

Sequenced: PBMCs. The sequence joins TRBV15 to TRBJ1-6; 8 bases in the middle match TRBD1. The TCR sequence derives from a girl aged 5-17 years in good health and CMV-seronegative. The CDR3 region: CATSRGGTGRSPLHF. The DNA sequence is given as TGTGCCACCAGCAGAGGGGGGACAGGACGTTCACCCCTCCACTTT.